The clone carrying this T cell receptor (beta chain) was counted once. Its antigen remains unknown. This sample stems from a study of T-cell memory formation after mild COVID-19. Study in general: Largely, TCR clusters stayed within a single donor.

General study findings and limits: Mainly CM and EM harbored the contracting CD4+ clones; mainly EMRA harbored the CD8+ ones.

Germline values: CDR1 SGHRS, CDR2 YFSETQ. The ends were cut back, 3 bases at V and 8 bases at J, with 15 bases in the middle. The length of the CDR3 is 14 residues. TCRdb fed the 5' RACE reads into MiXCR, producing one record per CDR3 protein. The sample records approximately 210,000 distinct CDR3 sequences, more than 25% being singletons. This sequence originates from an adult woman who had mild COVID-19 (a few samples of this study predate the infection). Cell type and time point are not known. The sequenced material came from PBMCs or a T cell subset sorted from them (not recorded which). The V gene is TRBV5-1, the J gene TRBJ2-1; D not certain. The CDR3: CASSSRTALDEQFF. CDR3 DNA: TGCGCCAGCAGCTCCAGGACCGCCCTAGATGAGCAGTTCTTC.